The 7 T cell receptor beta chains in this list originate from one sample, sequenced in a study of T-cell reconstitution after alpha-beta-depleted transplantation in children. Unique molecular identifiers were built into the TCRbeta library. TCRdb re-analysed the PCR reads in MiXCR, keeping a single row per CDR3 protein. Of around 440,000 distinct CDR3 sequences in the sample, about 10% were seen once. Sequences were derived from PBMCs, sampled before TCRalphabeta/CD19-depleted stem cell transplant. The receptors shown here come from a child aged 2-15 years with inherited bone marrow failure, due to receive a stem cell transplant.

This clonotype showed up just a few times. This chain uses TRBV7-9 with TRBJ1-3; D remains ambiguous. CDR1 and CDR2 from the germline V gene are SEHNR and FQNEAQ (reference sequence). The CDR3 loop spans 14 amino acids. V lost 4 bases and J 4 bases, leaving 11 bases between the germline ends. This CDR3 is CASSSASLGNTIYF. In nucleotides, the CDR3 is TGTGCCAGCAGCTCAGCCTCTCTGGGAAACACCATATATTTT.

This clonotype was observed at least ten times. The chain links TRBV4-3 to TRBJ2-7; 11 nucleotides match TRBD2. This CDR3 has 15 residues. V lost 1 base to trimming and J lost 4 bases; unmatched junction nucleotides: 3. Germline CDR1 LGHNA, CDR2 YSLEER. The CDR3 bases are TGCGCCAGCAGCCAAGGACTAGCGGGGCCATACGAGCAGTACTTC. Its translation is CASSQGLAGPYEQYF.

About this clonotype itself: The junction does not match germline at one end; this may be a read error. The chain combines TRBV4-1 with TRBJ2-1; D possibly matches TRBD1 or TRBD2 (5 bases each). CDR1 is MGHRA and CDR2 is YSYEKL in the germline V gene. The CDR3 runs 15 residues. The CDR3 DNA reads as TGTGCCAGCAGACCCCGGGGCCTCTCCTACAATGAGCAGTTCTTC. Its protein is CASRPRGLSYNEQFF.

This clonotype was detected ten times or more. This chain connects TRBV20-1 to TRBJ2-1; the D is unclear. This CDR3 region has 11 residues. Germline CDR1 reads DFQATT; CDR2 reads SNEGSKA (reference sequence). V dropped 4 bases and J dropped 9 bases, with 10 bases sitting between them. CDR3 residues: CSAIFPPEQFF. The CDR3 DNA is TGCAGTGCTATCTTCCCCCCTGAGCAGTTCTTC.

In regard to this clonotype: Possible read error: a much larger clone is one base away. The V and J genes are TRBV4-3 and TRBJ2-3; unclear D gene. The tail of the sequence fits TRBJ1-5 better, so the J call may be wrong. Germline lookup yields CDR1 LGHNA and CDR2 YSLEER. This CDR3 is 16 amino acids long. The CDR3 sequence: CASSQRARPSTDTQHF. CDR3 sequence (DNA): TGCGCCAGCAGCCAGAGAGCAAGGCCCAGCACAGATACGCAGCATTTT.

This clonotype was seen at least ten times. V gene TRBV5-1 combines with J gene TRBJ2-7; unclear D gene. Trimming removed 4 bases at V and 2 bases at J, with 13 bases between. This CDR3 comprises 14 residues. The germline V gene has CDR1 SGHRS and CDR2 YFSETQ. Written as DNA, the CDR3 is TGCGCCAGCAGCCATGACGGAAATACCTACGAGCAGTACTTC. Its protein product is CASSHDGNTYEQYF.

V gene TRBV19 combines with J gene TRBJ1-1; D is undetermined. From germline, CDR1 is LNHDA and CDR2 SQIVND (reference sequence). V was pared by 3 bases and J by 2 bases, with 7 bases between. CDR3 length: 13 amino acids. The CDR3 nucleotides are TGTGCCAGTAGTATTTCTTCCAACACTGAAGCTTTCTTT. The encoded protein is CASSISSNTEAFF.